This T cell receptor beta chain was profiled in a study of CD8+ T cells in alopecia areata. Broader study findings: Normal-skin resident alphabeta T cells also appear among scalp sample sequences. Between patients, shared TCR sequences were less clear than in mice. This was possibly due in part to HLA diversity in the patient population. Affected scalp, especially in alopecia totalis/universalis, had a higher clonality than normal scalp did.

Extracted RNA was reverse transcribed, and the resulting cDNA served as sequencing template. Here immunoSEQ multiplex PCR was the method, and the copy in TCRdb shows in-frame clones only, minus some. The table has 150,000 or so clones, 55% to 65% seen once. With V trimmed by 3 bases and J by 5 bases, 7 bases remained unmatched. This CDR3 is built from 16 residues. Germline V lookup: CDR1 SGDLS, CDR2 YYNGEE. Investigators sorted PBMCs to obtain both CD4+ and CD8+ T cells. As concerns this clone: What it recognizes is unknown.

The source of this sequence is a human donor in good health. Source material: CD4+ T cells sorted from blood. The chain links TRBV9 to TRBJ2-5; 13 positions agree with TRBD2. In DNA form, the CDR3 reads TGTGCCAGCAGCGCCGGGACTAGCGGGACTACTGAGACCCAGTACTTC. Translation: CASSAGTSGTTETQYF.